This TCR beta chain was documented in a study of post-analysis software for immune sequencing data. Study background: Disease trajectories encompassed relapsing-remitting, secondary progressive and progressive-relapsing multiple sclerosis.

Study conclusions and caveats: Several TRBV segments (TRBV5-6, TRBV5-1 and TRBV20-1 among them) occurred more frequently in patients than in controls. Comparison with controls showed significantly lower normalized Chao1 diversity in multiple sclerosis patients.

Unique molecular identifiers featured in each of the TCR beta cDNA libraries. Approximately 550,000 cDNA molecules came from roughly 0.93 to 9.6 million T cells. TCRdb analysed the PCR reads with MiXCR anew, one entry per CDR3 protein. The data hold roughly 800,000 distinct CDR3 sequences, with 53% observed a single time. Details on this clonotype: The target antigen is unknown.

Deletions cut 5 bases from V and 2 bases from J, with 16 bases between. The CDR3 sequence is 17 residues long. Germline V gives CDR1 LGHDT, CDR2 YNNKEL (reference sequence). This clonotype was sampled from a girl between 5 and 17 years old with multiple sclerosis. The chain combines TRBV3-1 with TRBJ2-6; D may be TRBD1 (5 bases). Sequenced: blood. DNA of the CDR3: TGTGCCAGCAGCACCAACAACAGGTTAACTGGGGCCAACGTCCTGACTTTC. Translating gives CASSTNNRLTGANVLTF.